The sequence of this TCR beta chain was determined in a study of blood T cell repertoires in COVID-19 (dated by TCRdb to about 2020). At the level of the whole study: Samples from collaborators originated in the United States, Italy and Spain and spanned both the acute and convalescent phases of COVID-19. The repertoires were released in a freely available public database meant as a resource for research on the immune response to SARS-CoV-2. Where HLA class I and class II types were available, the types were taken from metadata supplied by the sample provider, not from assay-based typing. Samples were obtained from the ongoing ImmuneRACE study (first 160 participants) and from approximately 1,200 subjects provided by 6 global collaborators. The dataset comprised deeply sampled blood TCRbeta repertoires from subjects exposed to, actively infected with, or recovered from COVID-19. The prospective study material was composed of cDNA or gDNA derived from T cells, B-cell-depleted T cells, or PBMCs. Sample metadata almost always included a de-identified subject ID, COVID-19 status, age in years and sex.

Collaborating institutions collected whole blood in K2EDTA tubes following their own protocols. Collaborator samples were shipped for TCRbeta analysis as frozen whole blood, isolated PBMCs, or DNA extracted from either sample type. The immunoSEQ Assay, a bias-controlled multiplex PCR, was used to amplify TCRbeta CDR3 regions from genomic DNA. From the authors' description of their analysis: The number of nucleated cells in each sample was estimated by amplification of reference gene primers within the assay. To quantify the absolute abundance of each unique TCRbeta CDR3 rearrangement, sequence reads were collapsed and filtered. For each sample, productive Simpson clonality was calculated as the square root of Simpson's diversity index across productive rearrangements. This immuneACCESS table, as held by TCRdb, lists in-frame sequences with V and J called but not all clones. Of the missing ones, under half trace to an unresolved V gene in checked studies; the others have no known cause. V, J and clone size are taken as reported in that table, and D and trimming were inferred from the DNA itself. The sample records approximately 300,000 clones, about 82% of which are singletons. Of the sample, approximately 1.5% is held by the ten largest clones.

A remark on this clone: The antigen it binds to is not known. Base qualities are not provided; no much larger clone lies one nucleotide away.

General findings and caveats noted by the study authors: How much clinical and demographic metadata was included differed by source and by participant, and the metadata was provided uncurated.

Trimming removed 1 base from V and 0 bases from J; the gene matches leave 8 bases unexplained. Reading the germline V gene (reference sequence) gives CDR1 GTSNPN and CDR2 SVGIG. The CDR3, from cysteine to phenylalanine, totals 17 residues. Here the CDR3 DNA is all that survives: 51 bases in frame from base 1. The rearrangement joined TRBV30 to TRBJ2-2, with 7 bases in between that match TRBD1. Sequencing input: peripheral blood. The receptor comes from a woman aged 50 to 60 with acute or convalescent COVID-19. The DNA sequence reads TGTGCCTGGAGTGCCTTTACGGGGACAGCGAACACCGGGGAGCTGTTTTTT. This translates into CAWSAFTGTANTGELFF.